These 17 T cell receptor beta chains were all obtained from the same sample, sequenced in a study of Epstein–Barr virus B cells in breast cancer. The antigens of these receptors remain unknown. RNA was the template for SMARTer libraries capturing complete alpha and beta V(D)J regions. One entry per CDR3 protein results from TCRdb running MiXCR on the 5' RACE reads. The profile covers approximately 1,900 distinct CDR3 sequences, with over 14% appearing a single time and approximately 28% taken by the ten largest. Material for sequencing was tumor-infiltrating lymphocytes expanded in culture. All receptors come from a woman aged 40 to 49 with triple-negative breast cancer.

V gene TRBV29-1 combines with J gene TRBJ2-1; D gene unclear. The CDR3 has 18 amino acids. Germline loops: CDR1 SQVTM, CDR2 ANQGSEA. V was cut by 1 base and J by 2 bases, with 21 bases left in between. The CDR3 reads CSVEGGPGLKRAYNEQFF. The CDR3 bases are TGCAGCGTTGAAGGAGGCCCCGGATTAAAGCGAGCCTACAATGAGCAGTTCTTC.

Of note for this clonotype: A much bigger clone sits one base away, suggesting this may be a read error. DNA for the CDR3: TGTGCCAGCAGCACGAGGCAAGAGACCAAGTACTTC. Protein: CASSTRQETKYF. The rearrangement uses TRBV7-9 and TRBJ2-5; no clear D gene. The CDR3 is 12 amino acids. Germline CDR1 reads SEHNR; CDR2 reads FQNEAQ (reference sequence). Together with reference TRBV7-9 and TRBJ2-5, the CDR3 gives the full variable domain: DTGVSQNPRHKITKRGQNVTFRCDPISEHNRLYWYRQTLGQGPEFLTYFQNEAQLEKSRLLSDRFSAERPKGSFSTLEIQRTEQGDSAMYLCASSTRQETKYFGPGTRLLVL.

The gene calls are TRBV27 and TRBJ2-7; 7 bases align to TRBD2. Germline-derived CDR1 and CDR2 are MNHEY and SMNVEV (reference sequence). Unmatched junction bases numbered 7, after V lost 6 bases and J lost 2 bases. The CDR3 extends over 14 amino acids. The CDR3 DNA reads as TGTGCCAGCAGGGCTAGCGGATCTCCCTACGAGCAGTACTTC. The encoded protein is CASRASGSPYEQYF.

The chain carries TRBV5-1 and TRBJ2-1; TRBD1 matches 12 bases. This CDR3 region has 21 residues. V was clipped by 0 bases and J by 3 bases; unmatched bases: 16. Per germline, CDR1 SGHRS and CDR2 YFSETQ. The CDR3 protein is CASSLAGTGGFTSGFYNEQFF. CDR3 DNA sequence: TGCGCCAGCAGCTTGGCCGGGACAGGGGGCTTCACTAGCGGGTTCTACAATGAGCAGTTCTTC.

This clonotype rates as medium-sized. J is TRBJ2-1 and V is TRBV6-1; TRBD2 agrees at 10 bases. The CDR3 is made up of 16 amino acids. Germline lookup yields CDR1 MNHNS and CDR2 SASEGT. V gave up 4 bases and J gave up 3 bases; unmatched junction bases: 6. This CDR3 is CASSVQREGGYNEQFF. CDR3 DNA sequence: TGTGCCAGCAGTGTCCAGCGGGAGGGAGGCTACAATGAGCAGTTCTTC.

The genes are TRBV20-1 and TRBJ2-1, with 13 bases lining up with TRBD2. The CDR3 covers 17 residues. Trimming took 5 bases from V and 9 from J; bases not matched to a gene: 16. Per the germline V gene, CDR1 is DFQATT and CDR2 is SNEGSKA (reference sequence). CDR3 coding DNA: TGCAGTGCTTACGACAGAATAACTAGCGGGAGGGGTAGTGAGCAGTTCTTC. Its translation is CSAYDRITSGRGSEQFF.

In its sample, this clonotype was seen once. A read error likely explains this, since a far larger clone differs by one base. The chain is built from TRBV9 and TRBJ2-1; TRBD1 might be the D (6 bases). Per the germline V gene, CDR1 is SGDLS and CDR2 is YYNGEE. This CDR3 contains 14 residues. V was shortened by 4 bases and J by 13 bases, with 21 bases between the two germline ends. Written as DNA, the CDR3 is TGTGCCAGCAGCCGCGACGGACAGCAAGAGACCCAGTTCTTC. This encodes CASSRDGQQETQFF.

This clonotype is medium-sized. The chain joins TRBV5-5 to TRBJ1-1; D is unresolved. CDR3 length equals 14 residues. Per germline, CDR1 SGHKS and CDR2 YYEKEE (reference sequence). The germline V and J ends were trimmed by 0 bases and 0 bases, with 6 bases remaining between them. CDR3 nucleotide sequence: TGTGCCAGCAGCTTGGAAGGGCTGAACACTGAAGCTTTCTTT. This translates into CASSLEGLNTEAFF. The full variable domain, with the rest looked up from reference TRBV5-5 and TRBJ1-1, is DAGVTQSPTHLIKTRGQQVTLRCSPISGHKSVSWYQQVLGQGPQFIFQYYEKEERGRGNFPDRFSARQFPNYSSELNVNALLLGDSALYLCASSLEGLNTEAFFGQGTRLTVV.

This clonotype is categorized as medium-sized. CDR3: CASSSNRDGYEQYF. As DNA, the CDR3 is TGTGCCAGCAGTTCAAACAGGGATGGATACGAGCAGTACTTC. The chain combines TRBV28 with TRBJ2-7, with a weak D call TRBD1 (6 bases). The length of the CDR3 is 14 residues. The V and J ends lost 4 bases and 4 bases respectively, with 14 bases between them. From germline, CDR1 is MDHEN and CDR2 SYDVKM.

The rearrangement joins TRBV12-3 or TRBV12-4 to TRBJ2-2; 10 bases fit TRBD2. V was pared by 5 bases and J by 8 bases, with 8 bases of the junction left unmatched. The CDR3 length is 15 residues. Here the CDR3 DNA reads TGTGCCAGCAGTCAAGCGGGAGGGTTTTTAGGGGAGCTGTTTTTT. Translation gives CASSQAGGFLGELFF.

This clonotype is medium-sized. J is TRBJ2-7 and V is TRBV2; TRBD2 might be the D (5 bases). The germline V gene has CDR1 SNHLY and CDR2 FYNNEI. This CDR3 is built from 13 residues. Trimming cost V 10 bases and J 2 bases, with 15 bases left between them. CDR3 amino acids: CANGRRTPYEQYF. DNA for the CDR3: TGTGCCAACGGCCGGCGGACTCCCTACGAGCAGTACTTC.

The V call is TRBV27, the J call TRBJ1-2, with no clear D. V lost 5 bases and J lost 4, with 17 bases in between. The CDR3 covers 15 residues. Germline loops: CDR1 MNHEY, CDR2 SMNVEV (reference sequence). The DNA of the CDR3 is TGTGCCAGCAGTGCCGCGGAGGTGGGTGGCTATGGCTACACCTTC. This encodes CASSAAEVGGYGYTF.

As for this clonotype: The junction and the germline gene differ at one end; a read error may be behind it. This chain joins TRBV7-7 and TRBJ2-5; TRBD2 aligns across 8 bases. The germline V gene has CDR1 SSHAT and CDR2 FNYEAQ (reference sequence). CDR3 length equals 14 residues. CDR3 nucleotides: TGTGCTAGCAGCTTATCTCGGAGCGGGAGTCCCCAGTACTTC. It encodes CASSLSRSGSPQYF.

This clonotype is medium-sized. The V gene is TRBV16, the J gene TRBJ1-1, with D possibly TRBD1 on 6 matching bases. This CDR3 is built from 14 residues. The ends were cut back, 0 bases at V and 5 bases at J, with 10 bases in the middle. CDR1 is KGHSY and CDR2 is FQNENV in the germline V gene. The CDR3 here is CASSQSRGGTEAFF. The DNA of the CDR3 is TGTGCCAGCAGCCAATCGAGGGGGGGGACTGAAGCTTTCTTT.

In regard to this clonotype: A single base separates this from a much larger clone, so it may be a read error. The CDR3 sequence is CASSAGTGAQPQYF. CDR3 nucleotide sequence: TGTGCCAGCAGCGCCGGGACAGGGGCTCAGCCCCAGTATTTT. V and J are TRBV11-2 and TRBJ1-5; TRBD1 aligns across 10 bases. TRBJ2-3 matches the DNA end more closely, so the J call is doubtful. The CDR3 totals 14 residues. Germline V gives CDR1 SGHAT, CDR2 FQNNGV.

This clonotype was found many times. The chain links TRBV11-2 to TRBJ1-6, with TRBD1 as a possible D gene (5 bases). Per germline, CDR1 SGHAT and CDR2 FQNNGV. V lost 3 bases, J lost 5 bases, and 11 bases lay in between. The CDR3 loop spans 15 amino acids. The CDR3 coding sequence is TGTGCCAGCAGCTTCTCGGACACAAATAATTCACCCCTCCACTTT. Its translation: CASSFSDTNNSPLHF.

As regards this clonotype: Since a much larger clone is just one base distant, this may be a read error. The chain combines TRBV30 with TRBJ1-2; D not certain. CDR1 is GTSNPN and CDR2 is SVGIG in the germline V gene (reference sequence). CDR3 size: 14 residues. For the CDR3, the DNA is TGTGCCTGGAGTGTATCCACATTTGCGGGTGGCTACGCCTTC. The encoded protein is CAWSVSTFAGGYAF.